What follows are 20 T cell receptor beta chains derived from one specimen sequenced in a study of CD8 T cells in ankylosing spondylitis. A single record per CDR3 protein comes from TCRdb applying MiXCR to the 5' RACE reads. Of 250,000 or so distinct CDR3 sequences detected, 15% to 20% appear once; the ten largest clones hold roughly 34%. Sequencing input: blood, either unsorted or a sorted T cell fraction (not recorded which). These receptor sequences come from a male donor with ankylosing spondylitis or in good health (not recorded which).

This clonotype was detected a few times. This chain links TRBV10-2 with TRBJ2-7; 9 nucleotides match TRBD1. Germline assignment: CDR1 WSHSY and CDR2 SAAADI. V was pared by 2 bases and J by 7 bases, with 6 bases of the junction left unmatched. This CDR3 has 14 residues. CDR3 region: CASSEGGQGSEQYF. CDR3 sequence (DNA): TGCGCCAGCAGTGAGGGCGGACAGGGGAGTGAGCAGTACTTC.

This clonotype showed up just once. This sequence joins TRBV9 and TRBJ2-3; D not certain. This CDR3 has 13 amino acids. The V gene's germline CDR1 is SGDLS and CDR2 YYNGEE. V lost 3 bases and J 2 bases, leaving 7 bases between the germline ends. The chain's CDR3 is CASSGVNTDTQYF. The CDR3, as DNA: TGTGCCAGCAGCGGTGTAAACACAGATACGCAGTATTTT. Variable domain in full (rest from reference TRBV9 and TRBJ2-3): DSGVTQTPKHLITATGQRVTLRCSPRSGDLSVYWYQQSLDQGLQFLIQYYNGEERAKGNILERFSAQQFPDLHSELNLSSLELGDSALYFCASSGVNTDTQYFGPGTRLTVL.

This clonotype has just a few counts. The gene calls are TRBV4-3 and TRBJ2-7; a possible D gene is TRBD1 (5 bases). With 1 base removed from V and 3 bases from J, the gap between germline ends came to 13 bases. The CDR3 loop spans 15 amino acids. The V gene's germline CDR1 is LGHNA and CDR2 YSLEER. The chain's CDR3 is CASSQGRGGSYEQYF. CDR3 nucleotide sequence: TGCGCCAGCAGCCAAGGAAGGGGTGGTAGCTACGAGCAGTACTTC.

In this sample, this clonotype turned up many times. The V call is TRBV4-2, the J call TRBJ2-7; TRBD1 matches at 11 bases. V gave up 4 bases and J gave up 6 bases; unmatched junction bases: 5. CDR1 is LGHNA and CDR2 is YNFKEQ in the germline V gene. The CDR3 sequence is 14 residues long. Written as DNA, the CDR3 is TGTGCCAGCAGCCCTGGGACAGGGGGGAGCGAGCAGTACTTC. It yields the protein CASSPGTGGSEQYF.

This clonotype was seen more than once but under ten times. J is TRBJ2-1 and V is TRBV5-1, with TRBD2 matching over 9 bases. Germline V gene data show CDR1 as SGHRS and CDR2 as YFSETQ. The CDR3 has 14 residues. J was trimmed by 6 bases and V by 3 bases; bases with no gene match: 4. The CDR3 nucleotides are TGCGCCAGCAGCTCCCAGCGGGAGGTCAATGAGCAGTTCTTC. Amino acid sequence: CASSSQREVNEQFF.

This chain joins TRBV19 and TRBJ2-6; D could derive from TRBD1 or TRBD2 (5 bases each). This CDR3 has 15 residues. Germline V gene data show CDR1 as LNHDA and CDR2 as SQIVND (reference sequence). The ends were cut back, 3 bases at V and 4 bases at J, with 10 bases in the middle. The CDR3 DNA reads TGTGCCAGTAGTATCTCCGGGGACGGGGCCAACGTCCTGACTTTC. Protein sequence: CASSISGDGANVLTF.

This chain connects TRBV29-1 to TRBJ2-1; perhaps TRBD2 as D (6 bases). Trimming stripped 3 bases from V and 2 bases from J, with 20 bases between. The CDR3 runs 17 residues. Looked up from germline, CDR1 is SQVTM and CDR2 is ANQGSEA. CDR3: CSVDGLAGGNAYNEQFF. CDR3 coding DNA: TGCAGCGTTGACGGGCTCGCTGGCGGGAACGCCTACAATGAGCAGTTCTTC.

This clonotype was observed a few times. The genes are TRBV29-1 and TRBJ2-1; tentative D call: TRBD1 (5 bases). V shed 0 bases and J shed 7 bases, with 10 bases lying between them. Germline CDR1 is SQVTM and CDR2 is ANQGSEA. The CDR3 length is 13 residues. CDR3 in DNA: TGCAGCGTTGAAGATCGTGCAGGGAATGAGCAGTTCTTC. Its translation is CSVEDRAGNEQFF.

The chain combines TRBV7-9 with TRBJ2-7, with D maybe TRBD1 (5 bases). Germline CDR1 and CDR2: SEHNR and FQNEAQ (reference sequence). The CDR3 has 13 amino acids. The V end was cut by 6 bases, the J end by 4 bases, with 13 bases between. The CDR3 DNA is TGTGCCAGCAGACCCACCGACAGTTACGAGCAGTACTTC. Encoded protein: CASRPTDSYEQYF.

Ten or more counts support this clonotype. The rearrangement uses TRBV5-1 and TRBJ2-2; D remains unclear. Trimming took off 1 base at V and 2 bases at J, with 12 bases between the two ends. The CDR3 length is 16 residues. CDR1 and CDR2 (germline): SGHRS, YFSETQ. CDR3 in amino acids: CASSLMGMINTGELFF. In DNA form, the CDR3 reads TGCGCCAGCAGCTTGATGGGTATGATTAACACCGGGGAGCTGTTTTTT.

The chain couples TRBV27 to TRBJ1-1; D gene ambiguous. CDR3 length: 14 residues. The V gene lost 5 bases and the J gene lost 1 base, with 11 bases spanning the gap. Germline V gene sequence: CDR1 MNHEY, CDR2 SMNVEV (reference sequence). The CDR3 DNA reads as TGTGCCAGCAGTCCCTTCGTGGGGAACACTGAAGCTTTCTTT. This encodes CASSPFVGNTEAFF.

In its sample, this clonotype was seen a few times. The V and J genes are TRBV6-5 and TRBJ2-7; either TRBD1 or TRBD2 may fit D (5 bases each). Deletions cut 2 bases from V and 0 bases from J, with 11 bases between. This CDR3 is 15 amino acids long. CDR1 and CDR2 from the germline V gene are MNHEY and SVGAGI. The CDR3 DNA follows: TGTGCCAGCAGTTACCTCCGGGACGGCTCCTACGAGCAGTACTTC. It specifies CASSYLRDGSYEQYF.

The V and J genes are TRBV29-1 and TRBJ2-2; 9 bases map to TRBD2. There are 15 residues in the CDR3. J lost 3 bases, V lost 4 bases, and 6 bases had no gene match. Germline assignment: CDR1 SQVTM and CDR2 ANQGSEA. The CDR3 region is CSVGLAEQYTGELFF. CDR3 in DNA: TGCAGCGTTGGACTAGCGGAGCAGTACACCGGGGAGCTGTTTTTT.

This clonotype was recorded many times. CDR3 in DNA: TGCAGCGTTGAAGATCACGGGGGCAGCACTGAAGCTTTCTTT. It yields the protein CSVEDHGGSTEAFF. The V gene is TRBV29-1, the J gene TRBJ1-1; TRBD1 is a possible D gene (6 bases). V was pared by 0 bases and J by 4 bases, with 12 bases between. The CDR3 has 14 residues. Germline CDR1 reads SQVTM; CDR2 reads ANQGSEA.

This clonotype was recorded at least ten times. This CDR3 is CASSPGDTQYF. Here the CDR3 DNA reads TGTGCCAGCAGTCCCGGGGATACGCAGTATTTT. J is TRBJ2-3 and V is TRBV12-3 or TRBV12-4; unclear D gene. V lost 5 bases and J lost 6, with 6 bases in between. The CDR3 covers 11 residues.

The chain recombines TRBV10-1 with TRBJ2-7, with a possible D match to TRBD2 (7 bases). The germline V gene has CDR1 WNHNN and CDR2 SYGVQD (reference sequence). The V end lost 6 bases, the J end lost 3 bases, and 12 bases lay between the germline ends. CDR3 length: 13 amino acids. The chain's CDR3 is CASSGGGFYEQYF. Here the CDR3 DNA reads TGCGCCAGCAGCGGCGGGGGCTTCTACGAGCAGTACTTC.

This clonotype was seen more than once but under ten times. The CDR3 loop reads CATRGSNEQFF. CDR3 bases: TGTGCCACCCGGGGCTCCAATGAGCAGTTCTTC. The rearrangement uses TRBV15 and TRBJ2-1; D tentatively fits TRBD1 or TRBD2 (5 bases each). The CDR3 is made up of 11 amino acids. Per the germline V gene, CDR1 is LNHNV and CDR2 is YYDKDF (reference sequence). With 8 bases removed from V and 6 bases from J, the gap between germline ends came to 8 bases.

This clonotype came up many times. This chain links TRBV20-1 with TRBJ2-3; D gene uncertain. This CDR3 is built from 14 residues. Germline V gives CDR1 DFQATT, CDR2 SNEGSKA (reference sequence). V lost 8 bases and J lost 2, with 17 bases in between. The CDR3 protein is CSIGPLLITDTQYF. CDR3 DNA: TGCAGTATCGGACCGCTTCTTATCACAGATACGCAGTATTTT.

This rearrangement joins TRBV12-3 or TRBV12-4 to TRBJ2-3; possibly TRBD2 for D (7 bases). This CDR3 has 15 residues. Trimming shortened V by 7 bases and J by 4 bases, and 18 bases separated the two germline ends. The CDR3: CASTYAGALADTQYF. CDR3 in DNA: TGTGCCAGCACCTACGCGGGGGCCCTCGCAGATACGCAGTATTTT.

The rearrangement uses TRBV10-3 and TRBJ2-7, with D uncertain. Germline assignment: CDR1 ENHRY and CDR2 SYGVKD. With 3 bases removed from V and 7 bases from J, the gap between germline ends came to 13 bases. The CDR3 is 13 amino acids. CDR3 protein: CAISDQVRSEQYF. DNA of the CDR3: TGTGCCATCAGTGACCAGGTCAGGAGTGAGCAGTACTTC.